Each of the 15 T cell receptor beta chains below was sequenced from the same sample in a study of response to subunit inactivated influenza vaccine. TCRdb re-derived calls from the RT-PCR reads in MiXCR, one entry per CDR3 protein. The sample includes around 570,000 distinct CDR3 sequences, 11% of them seen just once. These sequences were also reported in another study, on T cells expressing NK-cell markers. This second study notes: What made the TCR beta cDNA was 5'RACE template switching with UMIs.

Sample: PBMCs from blood, taken on the day of vaccination. Receptor source: a man aged 50 to 60 who received an inactivated influenza vaccine.

The V call is TRBV24-1, the J call TRBJ2-2; D gene ambiguous. Germline V gives CDR1 KGHDR, CDR2 SFDVKD. Deletions cut 8 bases from V and 4 bases from J, with 16 bases between. The CDR3 totals 15 residues. The CDR3 DNA sequence: TGTGCCACCACCAACAACGGAGTTTTCACCGGGGAGCTGTTTTTT. Translated: CATTNNGVFTGELFF.

The V and J genes are TRBV28 and TRBJ2-7, with TRBD1 identical over 8 bases. The J segment lost 0 bases and the V segment lost 4 bases, leaving 14 bases of the junction unmatched. This CDR3 has 18 amino acids. Looked up from germline, CDR1 is MDHEN and CDR2 is SYDVKM. For the CDR3, the DNA is TGTGCCAGCAGTTCCCAGGTCGGACAGGGACCCTTCTCCTACGAGCAGTACTTC. As protein: CASSSQVGQGPFSYEQYF.

This clonotype was counted only a few times. The gene calls are TRBV19 and TRBJ2-7, with a weak D call TRBD2 (5 bases). Trimming shortened V by 7 bases and J by 0 bases, and 13 bases separated the two germline ends. This CDR3 is 14 amino acids long. CDR1 is LNHDA and CDR2 is SQIVND in the germline V gene (reference sequence). The chain's CDR3 is CASMRGLDSYEQYF. CDR3 DNA sequence: TGTGCCAGTATGCGCGGGCTCGACTCCTACGAGCAGTACTTC.

This clonotype was observed a handful of times. V is TRBV19 and J is TRBJ2-5, with unresolved D. CDR3 length: 12 amino acids. The germline V gene encodes CDR1 LNHDA and CDR2 SQIVND (reference sequence). V shed 6 bases and J shed 5 bases, with 10 bases lying between them. The CDR3: CASRSPTETQYF. The CDR3 bases are TGTGCCAGTAGATCCCCTACGGAGACCCAGTACTTC.

This chain links TRBV27 with TRBJ2-5, with 13 bases aligning to TRBD2. The germline CDR1 and CDR2 sequences are MNHEY and SMNVEV (reference sequence). After removal of 0 bases from V and 2 bases from J, the junction contained 6 bases not matched to a gene. The CDR3 length is 18 residues. The CDR3 is CASSLSRGLAGVQETQYF. CDR3 in DNA: TGTGCCAGCAGTTTATCCCGTGGACTAGCGGGGGTGCAAGAGACCCAGTACTTC.

The chain links TRBV4-3 to TRBJ2-7, with D possibly TRBD2 on 6 matching bases. The V end lost 0 bases, the J end lost 6 bases, and 15 bases lay between the germline ends. The length of the CDR3 is 15 residues. Germline-derived CDR1 and CDR2 are LGHNA and YSLEER. This CDR3 reads CASSQDGDFAGEQYF. In DNA form, the CDR3 reads TGCGCCAGCAGCCAAGACGGGGACTTCGCGGGCGAGCAGTACTTC.

The chain is built from TRBV5-1 and TRBJ2-2; TRBD1 might be the D (6 bases). There are 15 residues in the CDR3. Trimming stripped 1 base from V and 5 bases from J, with 12 bases between. From germline, CDR1 is SGHRS and CDR2 YFSETQ. The CDR3 sequence is CASSLSGQKTGELFF. In DNA, the CDR3 is TGCGCCAGCAGCTTGTCGGGACAAAAGACCGGGGAGCTGTTTTTT.

This clonotype was found many times. The V and J genes are TRBV4-2 and TRBJ2-7; 10 positions match TRBD2. CDR3 length equals 14 residues. CDR1 and CDR2 (germline): LGHNA, YNFKEQ. J lost 5 bases, V lost 3 bases, and 4 bases had no gene match. This CDR3 is CASSHSGGAHEQYF. Here the CDR3 DNA reads TGTGCCAGCAGCCACAGCGGGGGGGCCCACGAGCAGTACTTC.

This clonotype occurred a few times. The gene calls are TRBV6-1 and TRBJ1-5, with D perhaps TRBD1 (5 bases). Trimming took off 6 bases at V and 3 bases at J, with 9 bases between the two ends. Germline V gene lookup returns CDR1 MNHNS and CDR2 SASEGT. The CDR3 consists of 13 residues. The DNA of the CDR3 is TGTGCCAGCAGCAGGGTCTACAATCAGCCCCAGCATTTT. Amino acids: CASSRVYNQPQHF.

This clonotype has just a few counts. At one of its ends the junction is not consistent with the germline gene, which may arise from a read error. V and J are TRBV28 and TRBJ1-1; D might be TRBD1 (5 bases). The CDR3 is 14 residues long. Germline V gene sequence: CDR1 MDHEN, CDR2 SYDVKM. In DNA, the CDR3 is TGTGCCAGCAGTTCAGGCTCGGGGGTCACTGAAGTTTTCTTT. This codes for CASSSGSGVTEVFF.

This clonotype was seen many times. The chain links TRBV6-5 to TRBJ1-2; no definite D call. Germline CDR1 and CDR2: MNHEY and SVGAGI. V dropped 2 bases and J dropped 4 bases, with 8 bases sitting between them. The CDR3 is 13 amino acids. The CDR3 protein is CASSYRAGYGYTF. In nucleotides, the CDR3 is TGTGCCAGCAGTTACAGGGCAGGCTATGGCTACACCTTC.

This clonotype was detected only a few times. The chain joins TRBV10-3 to TRBJ1-1; the match to TRBD1 covers 8 bases. With V trimmed by 11 bases and J by 6 bases, 11 bases remained unmatched. Germline CDR1 reads ENHRY; CDR2 reads SYGVKD. There are 13 residues in the CDR3. The DNA for the CDR3 is TGTGCCGCCTGGGAGACAGGGGTACCTGAAGCTTTCTTT. It specifies CAAWETGVPEAFF.

V and J are TRBV6-5 and TRBJ2-7; 7 bases map to TRBD2. In germline, CDR1 is MNHEY, CDR2 SVGAGI. The CDR3 length is 16 residues. The V segment lost 0 bases and the J segment 2 bases; nucleotides outside the gene matches: 7. The CDR3 nucleotides are TGTGCCAGCAGTTACTCCCGGCTAGCGGCCGCCTACGAGCAGTACTTC. Its translation is CASSYSRLAAAYEQYF.

This clonotype was picked up many times. J is TRBJ2-7 and V is TRBV27; D is ambiguous. Germline V gene lookup returns CDR1 MNHEY and CDR2 SMNVEV (reference sequence). The CDR3 is 13 amino acids. Trimming left V 6 bases short and J 3 bases short, with 12 bases between. This CDR3 reads CASRIHPSYEQYF. The CDR3 region has the DNA TGTGCCAGCAGGATTCACCCGAGCTACGAGCAGTACTTC.

The chain carries TRBV14 and TRBJ2-5; TRBD1 aligns across 10 bases. The CDR3 runs 17 residues. V dropped 0 bases and J dropped 3; count of bases not matched to a gene: 7. Germline V gene data show CDR1 as SGHDN and CDR2 as FVKESK. This CDR3 is CASSQDPPGQGKETQYF. As DNA, the CDR3 is TGTGCCAGCAGCCAAGATCCACCGGGACAGGGGAAAGAGACCCAGTACTTC.